Below, 26 T cell receptor beta chains from the same sample are listed, as sequenced in a study. TCRdb re-called the 5' RACE reads through MiXCR, storing one row per CDR3 protein. This table has approximately 30,000 distinct CDR3 sequences, about 24% appearing once. Sequenced input: memory CD4+ T cells sorted from blood. The subset was: memory CD4+ T cells, CD4+CD45RO+CD25-. These TCRs come from a female donor with breast cancer.

This clonotype was counted at least ten times. This chain connects TRBV5-1 to TRBJ2-7, with 8 bases fitting TRBD1. There are 14 residues in the CDR3. Germline V lookup: CDR1 SGHRS, CDR2 YFSETQ. J was trimmed by 6 bases and V by 5 bases; bases with no gene match: 10. The CDR3 region is CASSYGQGLSEQYF. CDR3 DNA sequence: TGCGCCAGCAGTTACGGACAGGGTCTGAGCGAGCAGTACTTC.

The chain links TRBV2 to TRBJ2-7; D is unclear. Trimming shortened V by 5 bases and J by 5 bases, and 4 bases separated the two germline ends. CDR1 SNHLY and CDR2 FYNNEI come from the germline V gene. The CDR3 is 10 amino acids. The CDR3 nucleotides read TGTGCCAGCAGTATGAACGAGCAGTACTTC. This translates into CASSMNEQYF. Looking up the rest from reference TRBV2 and TRBJ2-7 gives the full variable domain: EPEVTQTPSHQVTQMGQEVILRCVPISNHLYFYWYRQILGQKVEFLVSFYNNEISEKSEIFDDQFSVERPDGSNFTLKIRSTKLEDSAMYFCASSMNEQYFGPGTRLTVT.

This clonotype was recorded many times. V usage is TRBV7-9 and J usage is TRBJ2-7, with a possible D match to TRBD2 (5 bases). Trimming removed 6 bases from V and 2 bases from J, with 14 bases in between. Germline loops: CDR1 SEHNR, CDR2 FQNEAQ (reference sequence). The CDR3 length is 14 residues. This CDR3 is CASSFSDSAYEQYF. CDR3 sequence (DNA): TGTGCCAGCAGTTTCTCGGACTCGGCCTACGAGCAGTACTTC.

The genes are TRBV4-1 and TRBJ2-1; 7 bases fit TRBD2. Germline-derived CDR1 and CDR2 are MGHRA and YSYEKL. The CDR3 covers 16 residues. V was pared by 2 bases and J by 7 bases, with 11 bases of the junction left unmatched. CDR3 coding DNA: TGCGCCAGCAGCCAACCTACTGCGGGAGTAACAAATGAGCAGTTCTTC. Protein product: CASSQPTAGVTNEQFF.

This clonotype has a count of ten or more. This chain joins TRBV6-5 and TRBJ2-1; tentatively, D is TRBD1 (6 bases). This CDR3 has 14 amino acids. Trimming took 7 bases from V and 9 from J, leaving 19 bases between them. The germline V gene encodes CDR1 MNHEY and CDR2 SVGAGI. CDR3 coding DNA: TGTGCCAGCAAGGGGGACGACCAGGGCATTGAGCAGTTCTTC. This sequence encodes CASKGDDQGIEQFF.

This clonotype was counted only a few times. The chain has TRBV18 and TRBJ1-2; D is undetermined. Germline V gene data show CDR1 as KGHSH and CDR2 as LQKENI. The V and J ends lost 2 bases and 1 base respectively, with 5 bases between them. This CDR3 spans 13 amino acids. The CDR3 DNA follows: TGTGCCAGCTCACCAAGGGATAACTATGGCTACACCTTC. Amino acids: CASSPRDNYGYTF.

This clonotype turned up a few times. In DNA form, the CDR3 reads TGCAGCGTTGTCGAAAACACCGGGGAGCTGTTTTTT. Protein sequence: CSVVENTGELFF. V usage is TRBV29-1 and J usage is TRBJ2-2; unclear D gene. Trimming removed 4 bases from V and 2 bases from J, with 5 bases in between. The CDR3 extends over 12 amino acids. The germline V gene encodes CDR1 SQVTM and CDR2 ANQGSEA.

This clonotype was picked up many times. The chain joins TRBV12-3 or TRBV12-4 to TRBJ2-1, with D perhaps matching TRBD2 (6 bases). The CDR3 consists of 16 residues. Trimming removed 1 base at V and 0 bases at J, with 10 bases between. CDR3 residues: CASSLGGLSSYNEQFF. DNA of the CDR3: TGTGCCAGCAGTTTAGGGGGACTCAGCTCCTACAATGAGCAGTTCTTC.

This clonotype was counted a few times. The V gene is TRBV14, the J gene TRBJ1-2; D is undetermined. V gave up 0 bases and J gave up 4 bases, with 0 bases separating them. The CDR3 extends over 11 amino acids. The germline CDR1 and CDR2 sequences are SGHDN and FVKESK. CDR3 amino acids: CASSQDYGYTF. The DNA for the CDR3 is TGTGCCAGCAGCCAAGACTATGGCTACACCTTC.

This clonotype has at least ten counts. The rearrangement links TRBV6-2 or TRBV6-3 to TRBJ1-2, with TRBD1 identical over 10 bases. This CDR3 spans 15 amino acids. Germline trimming cut 7 bases from V and 5 bases from J; bases unmatched to any gene: 10. CDR1 MNHEY and CDR2 SVGEGT come from the germline V gene. DNA of the CDR3: TGTGCCAGCACCCCCAGGCCGGGACAGGGGTATGGCTACACCTTC. This sequence encodes CASTPRPGQGYGYTF.

This clonotype was picked up many times. The chain employs TRBV27 and TRBJ2-7, with a possible D match to TRBD1 (5 bases). V lost 2 bases and J 4 bases, leaving 12 bases between the germline ends. This CDR3 is built from 14 residues. Germline-derived CDR1 and CDR2 are MNHEY and SMNVEV (reference sequence). Here the CDR3 reads CASSLRGSIYEQYF. Here the CDR3 DNA reads TGTGCCAGCAGTTTAAGGGGTTCAATTTACGAGCAGTACTTC.

This clonotype was found a few times. V gene TRBV6-1 combines with J gene TRBJ1-1; TRBD1 matches 11 bases. V lost 8 bases to trimming and J lost 5 bases; unmatched junction nucleotides: 7. Germline V gene sequence: CDR1 MNHNS, CDR2 SASEGT. The CDR3 is 14 amino acids. Here the CDR3 reads CASSWTGGETEAFF. CDR3 nucleotides: TGTGCCAGCTCCTGGACAGGGGGCGAAACTGAAGCTTTCTTT.

In this sample, this clonotype turned up a few times. The chain carries TRBV5-1 and TRBJ2-3, with 8 bases lining up with TRBD2. The CDR3 loop spans 15 amino acids. The trim removed 0 bases at V and 3 bases at J, leaving 3 bases unmatched. Germline V gives CDR1 SGHRS, CDR2 YFSETQ. CDR3 residues: CASSLESGGTDTQYF. In DNA, the CDR3 is TGCGCCAGCAGCTTGGAGAGCGGGGGAACAGATACGCAGTATTTT. Looking up the rest from reference TRBV5-1 and TRBJ2-3 gives the full variable domain: KAGVTQTPRYLIKTRGQQVTLSCSPISGHRSVSWYQQTPGQGLQFLFEYFSETQRNKGNFPGRFSGRQFSNSRSEMNVSTLELGDSALYLCASSLESGGTDTQYFGPGTRLTVL.

The rearrangement joins TRBV28 to TRBJ1-1; tentatively, D is TRBD1 (5 bases). This CDR3 has 15 amino acids. The V end was cut by 5 bases, the J end by 3 bases, with 16 bases between. CDR1 is MDHEN, CDR2 SYDVKM, per germline. CDR3 in amino acids: CASSVAGTPDTEAFF. CDR3 sequence (DNA): TGTGCCAGCAGTGTGGCCGGGACCCCGGACACTGAAGCTTTCTTT.

There are a few counts of this clonotype. The chain links TRBV7-6 to TRBJ2-2; the D call may be TRBD1 or TRBD2 (5 bases each). The germline V gene has CDR1 SGHVS and CDR2 FNYEAQ. Trimming stripped 5 bases from V and 6 bases from J, with 13 bases between. The CDR3 consists of 14 residues. The CDR3 DNA follows: TGTGCCAGCAGCCGGTCCGGGGCAGCCGGGGAGCTGTTTTTT. Its translation: CASSRSGAAGELFF.

Notes on this clonotype: At one of its ends the junction is not consistent with the germline gene, which may arise from a read error. The chain employs TRBV29-1 and TRBJ2-1; possibly TRBD2 for D (5 bases). Germline lookup yields CDR1 SQVTM and CDR2 ANQGSEA. The CDR3 spans 14 residues. The CDR3 protein is CSVDGGPGYKEQFF. The CDR3 nucleotides read TGCAGCGTTGACGGCGGGCCGGGCTACAAGGAGCAGTTCTTC.

The chain joins TRBV9 to TRBJ2-7, with D perhaps TRBD1 (6 bases). In germline, CDR1 is SGDLS, CDR2 YYNGEE. V was shortened by 2 bases and J by 5 bases, with 11 bases between the two germline ends. The CDR3 sequence is 13 residues long. CDR3 coding DNA: TGTGCCAGCAGCGTCCAGGGGATCGACGAGCAGTACTTC. Its translation is CASSVQGIDEQYF.

This clonotype was counted only a few times. The chain uses TRBV4-3 and TRBJ2-1; D is uncertain. V gave up 6 bases and J gave up 0 bases, with 12 bases separating them. The CDR3 contains 15 residues. The germline gives CDR1 LGHNA, CDR2 YSLEER. The CDR3 loop is CASRRFPSSYNEQFF. For the CDR3, the DNA is TGCGCCAGCAGACGGTTCCCCAGCTCCTACAATGAGCAGTTCTTC.

A note on this clonotype: The conserved phenylalanine or tryptophan normally closing the CDR3 is absent here, so this likely arose from a read error. The chain has TRBV2 and TRBJ1-1, with a tentative D call TRBD1 (5 bases). CDR1 is SNHLY and CDR2 is FYNNEI in the germline V gene. This CDR3 is 13 amino acids long. V lost 10 bases and J 1 base, leaving 13 bases between the germline ends. The CDR3 sequence: CANRGQPNTEAFS. The CDR3 nucleotides are TGTGCCAACCGGGGCCAACCGAACACTGAAGCTTTCTCT.

Turning to this clonotype: A much larger clone lies a single base off, so this may be a read error. V gene TRBV9 combines with J gene TRBJ1-5; 10 positions agree with TRBD1. Germline lookup yields CDR1 SGDLS and CDR2 YYNGEE. There are 14 residues in the CDR3. Here the CDR3 DNA reads TGTGCCGGCAGCCTTGGGACAGGGGATCAGCCCCAGCATTTT. As protein: CAGSLGTGDQPQHF.

This clonotype was seen ten or more times. The chain uses TRBV12-3 or TRBV12-4 and TRBJ1-5; 8 bases align to TRBD1. J was trimmed by 6 bases and V by 7 bases; bases with no gene match: 8. The CDR3 extends over 14 amino acids. CDR3 residues: CASTRQGAGQPQHF. CDR3 DNA sequence: TGTGCCAGCACCCGCCAGGGGGCCGGTCAGCCCCAGCATTTT.

At least ten counts were recorded for this clonotype. The V gene is TRBV5-1, the J gene TRBJ2-7; 7 bases match TRBD1. J was trimmed by 2 bases and V by 4 bases; bases with no gene match: 6. This CDR3 is 14 amino acids long. CDR1 and CDR2 (germline): SGHRS, YFSETQ. The CDR3 bases are TGCGCCAGCAGCGACGGACAGGACCCCTACGAGCAGTACTTC. As protein: CASSDGQDPYEQYF.

As concerns this clonotype: With a much larger clone just one base away, this may be a read error. V gene TRBV7-9 combines with J gene TRBJ2-7; the D is unclear. This CDR3 has 12 residues. Germline V gene sequence: CDR1 SEHNR, CDR2 FQNEAQ (reference sequence). The CDR3 sequence: CTSSPHLNEQYF. As DNA, the CDR3 is TGTACCAGCAGCCCGCACCTTAACGAGCAGTACTTC.

This clonotype was seen only a few times. This chain uses TRBV9 with TRBJ2-3; 14 positions agree with TRBD2. Germline-derived CDR1 and CDR2 are SGDLS and YYNGEE. Germline trimming cut 4 bases from V and 6 bases from J; bases unmatched to any gene: 7. The CDR3 is made up of 16 amino acids. In nucleotides, the CDR3 is TGTGCCAGCAGCCCTGGACTAGCGGGAGGTCTGGATACGCAGTATTTT. It specifies CASSPGLAGGLDTQYF.

This clonotype was picked up many times. The chain uses TRBV5-1 and TRBJ2-1; D is unclear. Looked up from germline, CDR1 is SGHRS and CDR2 is YFSETQ. The CDR3 runs to 14 residues. Trimming shortened V by 4 bases and J by 0 bases, and 8 bases separated the two germline ends. The CDR3 nucleotides read TGCGCCAGCAGCCCCGGGTCCTCCTACAATGAGCAGTTCTTC. Residues: CASSPGSSYNEQFF.

In this sample, this clonotype turned up many times. The rearrangement joins TRBV4-1 to TRBJ2-5; D may be TRBD1 or TRBD2 (7 bases each). The CDR3 consists of 16 residues. With 0 bases removed from V and 0 bases from J, the gap between germline ends came to 11 bases. In germline, CDR1 is MGHRA, CDR2 YSYEKL. The CDR3 sequence: CASSQDPGGDQETQYF. The CDR3 DNA reads as TGCGCCAGCAGCCAAGATCCAGGGGGGGACCAAGAGACCCAGTACTTC.